This TCR beta chain was retrieved from a study of blood T cells in healthy people across ages (dated by TCRdb to between 2014 and 2017). Broadly, across the study: In model experiments, template switching captured about one uniquely barcoded TCR beta cDNA molecule for every two T cells. The study measured age-related changes in TCR beta repertoire diversity using deep sequencing normalized with unique cDNA molecular identifiers. The donors were split into four age groups: young (average around 16 years), middle-aged (about 40), aged (approximately 60) and long-lived (roughly 86). To avoid experimental bias, donors of different ages were randomly spread across the sequencing lanes. The study analyzed two additional independent replicas of 1 million unique cDNA reads from the same blood draw for two donors, one aged 18 to 30 and one aged 80 or older.

The CDR3, cysteine through phenylalanine, is 17 amino acids long. Solely the CDR3 DNA is kept, with 51 bases framed from the first base. V is pruned by 0 bases and J by 6 bases, leaving 8 bases of the junction without a gene match. CDR1 and CDR2 were assigned from the germline V gene as LGHNA and YNFKEQ. Systemically healthy Caucasian individuals from Russia, roughly 40 in total and aged about 6 to 100 years, were included as donors. Each donor gave ten milliliters of peripheral blood, collected into EDTA-treated Vacutainer tubes. PBMCs were isolated by Ficoll-Paque density-gradient centrifugation, with at least 6 million obtained per sample. Trizol reagent was used to extract total RNA from the PBMCs, yielding at least 5 micrograms per sample. Naive CD45RAhigh/CD27high T cell percentages were measured by flow cytometry on a PBMC aliquot from every donor. Library generation was performed with 5' RACE. Sequencing took place on an Illumina HiSeq 2500. A second roughly 6 to 12 cycle PCR used a sample-barcoded 5' primer and a J-beta primer mix. A unique molecular identifier was introduced onto each TCR beta cDNA molecule by a template-switch 5' adaptor carrying 12 random nucleotides. At least 3 million CDR3-containing paired-end reads were obtained from each sample. All of the RNA was converted into first-strand cDNA using the Mint cDNA synthesis kit, with a TRBC-specific oligonucleotide serving as the primer. Following uracil-DNA glycosylase treatment, a first 18-cycle PCR with universal primers M1SS and BC2_uni_R was performed on all cDNA. The authors' analysis ran thus. For normalization, 1 million high-quality reads were randomly selected from each sample, with every read carrying a distinct molecular identifier. Instead of being binned into consensus sequences, reads with shared molecular identifiers were discarded. MiTCR, run with a Q25 quality threshold and the strictest error-elimination algorithm, handled CDR3 identification, clonotype clustering and error correction. A nonparametric unseen species model with Euler transformation was used to estimate a lower bound on total TCR beta diversity. TCRdb ran its own pipeline on the public reads, namely fastp trimming at Q25 and MiXCR clone calling, and kept in-frame beta chains. CDR3 protein duplicates are merged, each entry listing the most common genes and DNA. The V and J calls come from TCRdb's annotation, not from the publication. Recorded for this sample are 600,000 or so distinct CDR3 sequences; approximately 30% of them occurred a single time. Together, the top ten hold approximately 14% of the sample.

Study-level results and caveats: The long-lived group showed more naive CD4+ T cells, fewer expanded clones and increased TCR diversity than the aged group, suggesting age selection. Total diversity estimates from one million sequenced T cells were considered lower bounds and underestimates. Bulk unsorted PBMC profiling prevented conclusive comparison of naive and antigen-experienced compartments. Donor CMV infection status was unknown, potentially confounding age-related changes in expanded clonotypes. There was a strong correlation between observed TCR beta diversity and the percentage of naive T cells measured by flow cytometry. As age increased, observed TCR beta diversity per million T cells dropped in a roughly linear way, and a significant reduction was already evident by age about 40.

There are a few counts of this clonotype. It has no known antigen specificity. One base away there is no much larger clone; base qualities are not given. This receptor was taken from a woman of 80 years or more in good health. Sequencing input: blood. The chain is made from TRBV4-2 and TRBJ2-3, and TRBD2 aligns with 11 junction nucleotides. Here is the DNA: TGTGCCAGCAGCCAAGATATAACTAGCGGGGGCCCCGATACGCAGTATTTT. It is translated as CASSQDITSGGPDTQYF.